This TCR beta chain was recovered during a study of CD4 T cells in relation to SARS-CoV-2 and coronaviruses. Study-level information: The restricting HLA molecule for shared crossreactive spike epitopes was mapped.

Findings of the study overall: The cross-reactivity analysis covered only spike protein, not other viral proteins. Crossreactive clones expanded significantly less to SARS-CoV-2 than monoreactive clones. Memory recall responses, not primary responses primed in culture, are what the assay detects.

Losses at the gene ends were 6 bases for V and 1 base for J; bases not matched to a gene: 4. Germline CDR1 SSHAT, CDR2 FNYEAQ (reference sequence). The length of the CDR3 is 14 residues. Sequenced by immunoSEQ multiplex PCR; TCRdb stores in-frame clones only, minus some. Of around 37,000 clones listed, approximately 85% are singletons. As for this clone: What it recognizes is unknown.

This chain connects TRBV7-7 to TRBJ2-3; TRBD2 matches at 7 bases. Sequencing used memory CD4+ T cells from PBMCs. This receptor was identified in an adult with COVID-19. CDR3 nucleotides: TGTGCCAGCAGGACTAGCCTACGCACAGATACGCAGTATTTT. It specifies CASRTSLRTDTQYF.